The 24 T cell receptor beta chains presented below share a single source sample, sequenced in a study of OX40 agonist ivuxolimab in advanced cancers. To prepare the library, the immunoSEQ multiplex PCR assay was applied. Held by TCRdb, this immuneACCESS table contains in-frame sequences only and omits some clones. Under half of the omission traces to an unresolved V gene where checked; the cause of the rest is unknown. This sample is represented by 11,000 to 15,000 clones; about 77% of them were singletons. The top ten clones comprise around 33% of the sample. The input for sequencing was CD4+ or CD8+ T cells sorted from blood, taken in a trial of the OX40 agonist ivuxolimab. These receptor sequences come from an adult with an advanced solid tumor such as melanoma, head and neck, liver or kidney cancer.

This CDR3 is CASSLFSGVPSNEQYF. The DNA of the CDR3 is TGTGCCAGCAGCTTATTTAGCGGGGTCCCGAGCAACGAGCAGTACTTC. The chain uses TRBV7-9 and TRBJ2-7, with 8 positions matching TRBD2. Unmatched junction bases numbered 11, after V lost 2 bases and J lost 5 bases. This CDR3 contains 16 residues. Germline assignment: CDR1 SEHNR and CDR2 FQNEAQ (reference sequence). The entire variable domain, with the rest obtained from reference TRBV7-9 and TRBJ2-7, is as follows: DTGVSQNPRHKITKRGQNVTFRCDPISEHNRLYWYRQTLGQGPEFLTYFQNEAQLEKSRLLSDRFSAERPKGSFSTLEIQRTEQGDSAMYLCASSLFSGVPSNEQYFGPGTRLTVT.

This rearrangement joins TRBV2 to TRBJ2-5, with D unresolved. Trimming left V 6 bases short and J 0 bases short, with 8 bases between. CDR3 length: 13 amino acids. CDR1 and CDR2 from the germline V gene are SNHLY and FYNNEI. CDR3 DNA: TGTGCCAGCAGAGCTACGTACCAAGAGACCCAGTACTTC. It encodes CASRATYQETQYF.

The CDR3 nucleotides are TGTGCCAGTAGTGCCCGGGACAGGGGCTACGAGCAGTACTTC. Protein: CASSARDRGYEQYF. J is TRBJ2-7 and V is TRBV19; 10 bases line up with TRBD1. The CDR3 consists of 14 residues. J was trimmed by 3 bases and V by 5 bases; bases with no gene match: 4. Germline values: CDR1 LNHDA, CDR2 SQIVND (reference sequence).

The chain uses TRBV2 and TRBJ2-1; D is uncertain. The V and J ends lost 6 bases and 3 bases respectively, with 6 bases between them. Germline CDR1 is SNHLY and CDR2 is FYNNEI. The CDR3 runs to 12 residues. CDR3 nucleotides: TGTGCCAGCAGGGCGGACTACAATGAGCAGTTCTTC. Protein sequence: CASRADYNEQFF.

The J gene is TRBJ2-5, the V gene TRBV9; the match to TRBD2 covers 10 bases. With 0 bases clipped from V and 3 bases from J, the junction kept 2 bases outside the gene matches. CDR1 and CDR2 (germline): SGDLS, YYNGEE. This CDR3 has 15 residues. CDR3 nucleotides: TGTGCCAGCAGCGTAGATCTAGCGGGAGAAGAGACCCAGTACTTC. This gives the protein CASSVDLAGEETQYF.

J is TRBJ2-7 and V is TRBV18; 7 nucleotides line up with TRBD1. The CDR3 has 12 amino acids. Looked up from germline, CDR1 is KGHSH and CDR2 is LQKENI. J lost 6 bases, V lost 6 bases, and 5 bases had no gene match. In nucleotides, the CDR3 is TGTGCCAGCTCGGGACAGCCTCGCGAGCAGTACTTC. Its translation: CASSGQPREQYF.

This chain connects TRBV4-2 to TRBJ2-7, with D possibly matching TRBD2 (6 bases). V was cut by 2 bases and J by 2 bases, with 13 bases left in between. Germline V gene sequence: CDR1 LGHNA, CDR2 YNFKEQ. The CDR3 runs 15 residues. CDR3 nucleotides: TGTGCCAGCAGCCAAATTGGGACTGGTGCCTACGAGCAGTACTTC. Protein: CASSQIGTGAYEQYF.

The V gene is TRBV29-1, the J gene TRBJ1-1; D is possibly TRBD1 (6 bases). The CDR3 contains 11 residues. Per the germline V gene, CDR1 is SQVTM and CDR2 is ANQGSEA. Trimming removed 6 bases from V and 7 bases from J, with 12 bases in between. The CDR3 sequence: CSVKGGIEAFF. The CDR3 DNA follows: TGCAGCGTCAAAGGGGGGATTGAAGCTTTCTTT.

This clone was observed a few times. V and J are TRBV11-3 and TRBJ2-3; D is perhaps TRBD2 (5 bases). Trimming shortened V by 5 bases and J by 3 bases, and 18 bases separated the two germline ends. Germline CDR1 SGHNT, CDR2 YENEEA. The CDR3 is 16 residues long. The CDR3 loop is CASSLQRRELTDTQYF. CDR3 bases: TGTGCCAGCAGCCTCCAACGAAGGGAGTTGACAGATACGCAGTATTTT.

The chain uses TRBV2 and TRBJ2-7; 7 positions agree with TRBD2. CDR3 size: 12 residues. Looked up from germline, CDR1 is SNHLY and CDR2 is FYNNEI. The J segment lost 6 bases and the V segment lost 7 bases, leaving 6 bases of the junction unmatched. CDR3 DNA: TGTGCCAGCATGTGGACTAGTGCCGAGCAGTACTTC. The encoded protein is CASMWTSAEQYF.

V and J are TRBV11-3 and TRBJ1-1; D gene unclear. The CDR3 extends over 13 amino acids. Trimming shortened V by 5 bases and J by 1 base, and 8 bases separated the two germline ends. Germline V CDR1 and CDR2: SGHNT, YENEEA. As DNA, the CDR3 is TGTGCCAGCAGCCCACGTAGGAACACTGAAGCTTTCTTT. Residues: CASSPRRNTEAFF. The full variable domain, in which reference TRBV11-3 and TRBJ1-1 provide the parts outside the CDR3, is EAGVVQSPRYKIIEKKQPVAFWCNPISGHNTLYWYLQNLGQGPELLIRYENEEAVDDSQLPKDRFSAERLKGVDSTLKIQPAELGDSAVYLCASSPRRNTEAFFGQGTRLTVV.

This clone is classed as medium-sized (0.01 to 0.1%). The chain employs TRBV9 and TRBJ2-2; D gene unclear. Trimming took off 2 bases at V and 1 base at J, with 9 bases between the two ends. The CDR3 spans 15 residues. CDR1 is SGDLS, CDR2 YYNGEE, per germline. The CDR3 here is CASSVGNLNTGELFF. CDR3 coding DNA: TGTGCCAGCAGCGTTGGGAATTTGAACACCGGGGAGCTGTTTTTT.

The rearrangement uses TRBV10-2 and TRBJ2-5, with D possibly being TRBD2 (6 bases). The germline V and J ends were trimmed by 0 bases and 2 bases, with 16 bases remaining between them. This CDR3 spans 17 amino acids. CDR1 and CDR2 from the germline V gene are WSHSY and SAAADI. The CDR3 sequence: CASSESISGREQETQYF. DNA for the CDR3: TGCGCCAGCAGTGAGTCGATATCTGGGCGGGAACAAGAGACCCAGTACTTC.

The chain is built from TRBV4-1 and TRBJ2-1; D unresolved. V lost 3 bases and J lost 9, with 6 bases in between. CDR1 is MGHRA and CDR2 is YSYEKL in the germline V gene. The CDR3 has 11 residues. For the CDR3, the DNA is TGCGCCAGCAGCCACAACGGTGAGCAGTTCTTC. Translating gives CASSHNGEQFF.

V gene TRBV11-2 combines with J gene TRBJ2-1; D may correspond to TRBD1 or TRBD2 (6 bases each). This CDR3 is 16 amino acids long. V was cut by 1 base and J by 6 bases, with 16 bases left in between. CDR1 and CDR2 from the germline V gene are SGHAT and FQNNGV. The CDR3 here is CASSLVEGGYVNEQFF. CDR3 in DNA: TGTGCCAGCAGCTTAGTCGAGGGGGGCTACGTCAATGAGCAGTTCTTC. The full variable domain, rest sourced from reference TRBV11-2 and TRBJ2-1, is EAGVAQSPRYKIIEKRQSVAFWCNPISGHATLYWYQQILGQGPKLLIQFQNNGVVDDSQLPKDRFSAERLKGVDSTLKIQPAKLEDSAVYLCASSLVEGGYVNEQFFGPGTRLTVL.

The V call is TRBV6-4, the J call TRBJ2-1; the match to TRBD2 covers 11 bases. Trimming took 5 bases from V and 5 from J; bases not matched to a gene: 5. The CDR3 covers 15 residues. Germline CDR1 MRHNA, CDR2 SNTAGT. The CDR3: CASSPGLAENNEQFF. The CDR3 bases are TGTGCCAGCAGTCCGGGACTAGCGGAGAACAATGAGCAGTTCTTC.

The chain links TRBV7-6 to TRBJ1-6; possibly TRBD1 for D (5 bases). CDR1 and CDR2 (germline): SGHVS, FNYEAQ. V lost 5 bases to trimming and J lost 10 bases, with 18 bases between them. The CDR3 is 15 amino acids. CDR3 amino acids: CASSPGTAAGSPLHF. DNA for the CDR3: TGTGCCAGCAGCCCCGGGACGGCCGCGGGATCACCCCTCCACTTT.

The chain joins TRBV19 to TRBJ1-5; D is uncertain. The germline CDR1 and CDR2 sequences are LNHDA and SQIVND (reference sequence). This CDR3 spans 12 amino acids. This CDR3 is CATGLSNQPQHF. DNA of the CDR3: TGTGCAACGGGTCTTAGCAATCAGCCCCAGCATTTT.

The gene calls are TRBV25-1 and TRBJ2-4; D assignment may be TRBD1 or TRBD2 (7 bases each). The CDR3 has 17 amino acids. The germline V gene encodes CDR1 MGHDK and CDR2 SYGVNS. The V and J ends lost 3 bases and 1 base respectively, with 16 bases between them. The CDR3 protein is CASSETQGTMAKNIQYF. The CDR3 nucleotides read TGTGCCAGCAGTGAGACACAGGGGACTATGGCCAAAAACATTCAGTACTTC.

This rearrangement joins TRBV6-5 to TRBJ2-7; 7 bases fit TRBD1. Germline trimming cut 7 bases from V and 6 bases from J; bases unmatched to any gene: 6. The CDR3 loop spans 12 amino acids. Germline CDR1 is MNHEY and CDR2 is SVGAGI. CDR3 amino acids: CASTEGGLEQYF. The CDR3 DNA is TGTGCCAGCACGGAAGGGGGCCTCGAGCAGTACTTC.

This clone was counted once. This sequence joins TRBV28 and TRBJ2-5; the match to TRBD2 covers 10 bases. V lost 2 bases to trimming and J lost 5 bases; unmatched junction nucleotides: 5. CDR1 and CDR2 (germline): MDHEN, SYDVKM. CDR3 length equals 15 residues. The CDR3 DNA follows: TGTGCCAGCAGTTTACTAGCGGGAGAGGGGGAGACCCAGTACTTC. Translation gives CASSLLAGEGETQYF. The variable domain in full, with the rest retrieved from reference TRBV28 and TRBJ2-5, is DVKVTQSSRYLVKRTGEKVFLECVQDMDHENMFWYRQDPGLGLRLIYFSYDVKMKEKGDIPEGYSVSREKKERFSLILESASTNQTSMYLCASSLLAGEGETQYFGPGTRLLVL.

The J gene is TRBJ1-5, the V gene TRBV25-1, with 9 bases that match TRBD1. Germline trimming cut 4 bases from V and 7 bases from J; bases unmatched to any gene: 8. Germline assignment: CDR1 MGHDK and CDR2 SYGVNS. There are 15 residues in the CDR3. The CDR3 DNA follows: TGTGCCAGCAGTGGGCTAACAGGGGGCGGCCAGCCCCAGCATTTT. This translates into CASSGLTGGGQPQHF.

The chain carries TRBV11-2 and TRBJ2-3; 7 positions match TRBD2. CDR3 length: 19 residues. The germline V gene encodes CDR1 SGHAT and CDR2 FQNNGV. The ends lost 5 bases at V and 2 bases at J; junction bases unmatched: 19. CDR3 bases: TGTGCCAGCAGCCACCATACCATGATTGCTAGCGGTTACACAGATACGCAGTATTTT. It yields the protein CASSHHTMIASGYTDTQYF.

The V and J genes are TRBV27 and TRBJ2-2; perhaps TRBD1 as D (5 bases). This CDR3 is 15 amino acids long. Trimming pared 4 bases from V and 5 bases from J, leaving 14 bases between. Germline V lookup: CDR1 MNHEY, CDR2 SMNVEV (reference sequence). The CDR3 bases are TGTGCCAGCAGTTGGTCGAGACAGCTAACCGGGGAGCTGTTTTTT. It encodes CASSWSRQLTGELFF.